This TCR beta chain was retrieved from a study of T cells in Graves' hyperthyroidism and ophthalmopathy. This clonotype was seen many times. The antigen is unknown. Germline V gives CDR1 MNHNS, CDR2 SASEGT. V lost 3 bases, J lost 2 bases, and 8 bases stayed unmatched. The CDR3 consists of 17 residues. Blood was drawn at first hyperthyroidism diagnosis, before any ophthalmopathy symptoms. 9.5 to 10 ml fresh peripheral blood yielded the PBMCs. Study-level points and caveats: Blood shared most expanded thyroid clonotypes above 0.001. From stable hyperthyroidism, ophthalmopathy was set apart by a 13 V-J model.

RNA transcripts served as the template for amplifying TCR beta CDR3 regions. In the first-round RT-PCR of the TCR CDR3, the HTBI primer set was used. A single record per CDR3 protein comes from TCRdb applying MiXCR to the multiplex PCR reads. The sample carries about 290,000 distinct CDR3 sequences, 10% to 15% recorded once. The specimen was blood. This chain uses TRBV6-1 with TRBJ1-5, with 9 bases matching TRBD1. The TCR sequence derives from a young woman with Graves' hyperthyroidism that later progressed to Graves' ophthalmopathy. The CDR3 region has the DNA TGTGCCAGCAGTGATTTTGACAGGGGGTCGCGCAATCAGCCCCAGCATTTT. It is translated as CASSDFDRGSRNQPQHF.